These T cell receptor beta chains were read from a single sample in a study of T cell repertoires in cytomegalovirus infection. Their specific antigens are unknown. One entry per CDR3 protein results from TCRdb running MiXCR on the reads. The sample holds some 110,000 distinct CDR3 sequences, 30% to 40% seen once. This sample comprised CD8+ T cells from cultured PBMCs, obtained from culture after CMV antigen stimulation. The source is a human donor in good health (CMV status not recorded). Some clones in this sample may be carry-over from other donors' samples. Both conserved end residues are part of each CDR3. D genes are given only for firm matches. Size tells how often a clone was seen (once, few, many) or the class of an expanded clone, and some rows leave it out.

j_gene: TRBJ1-1
abundance: NA
d_gene: NA
v_gene: TRBV4-1
CDR3nt: TGCGCCAGCAGCCACCCGGGCATTGAAGCTTTCTTT
CDR3aa: CASSHPGIEAFF

j_gene: TRBJ1-5
abundance: NA
d_gene: NA
v_gene: TRBV7-2
CDR3nt: TGTGCCAGCAGCGCGGAGGGGGTTTTTATGCCCCAGCATTTT
CDR3aa: CASSAEGVFMPQHF

j_gene: TRBJ2-1
abundance: many
d_gene: TRBD2
v_gene: TRBV7-6
CDR3nt: TGTGCCAGCAGCTTATTCGGGCTTGGCGGGGGGGGAAACAATGAGCAGTTCTTC
CDR3aa: CASSLFGLGGGGNNEQFF

j_gene: TRBJ2-5
abundance: NA
d_gene: TRBD1
v_gene: TRBV6-1
CDR3nt: TGTGCCAGCAGTGAAGCAAGACAGGGACAAGAGACCCAGTACTTC
CDR3aa: CASSEARQGQETQYF

j_gene: TRBJ1-1
abundance: medium-sized
d_gene: NA
v_gene: TRBV4-3
CDR3nt: TGCGCCAGCAGCCAAGGGACAGCGAACACTGAAGCTTTCTTT
CDR3aa: CASSQGTANTEAFF

j_gene: TRBJ2-3
abundance: NA
d_gene: TRBD2
v_gene: TRBV4-1
CDR3nt: TGCGCCAGCAGCCAAACCCACGAGGCGGGGGGTTATCCAGATACGCAGTATTTT
CDR3aa: CASSQTHEAGGYPDTQYF

j_gene: TRBJ1-5
abundance: NA
d_gene: NA
v_gene: TRBV6-5
CDR3nt: TGTGCCAGCAGTTACTCGTCCCCCGGGGATGGCCAGATCAATCAGCCCCAGCATTTT
CDR3aa: CASSYSSPGDGQINQPQHF

j_gene: TRBJ2-5
abundance: NA
d_gene: TRBD2
v_gene: TRBV4-1
CDR3nt: TGCGCCAGCAGCCAAGATAGACTAGCGGTCCAAGAGACCCAGTACTTC
CDR3aa: CASSQDRLAVQETQYF

j_gene: TRBJ1-1
abundance: NA
d_gene: TRBD1
v_gene: TRBV7-8
CDR3nt: TGTGCCAGCAGCCGAACCCCAGGGGGACAAACTGAAGCTTTCTTT
CDR3aa: CASSRTPGGQTEAFF

j_gene: TRBJ1-1
abundance: NA
d_gene: NA
v_gene: TRBV12-3/TRBV12-4
CDR3nt: TGTGCCAGCAGTTGGCACACTGAAGCTTTCTTT
CDR3aa: CASSWHTEAFF

j_gene: TRBJ2-3
abundance: NA
d_gene: TRBD2
v_gene: TRBV7-8
CDR3nt: TGTGCCAGCAGCTTAGTTCTAGCGGGAGGACTTAGCACAGATACGCAGTATTTT
CDR3aa: CASSLVLAGGLSTDTQYF

j_gene: TRBJ2-3
abundance: NA
d_gene: NA
v_gene: TRBV20-1
CDR3nt: TGCAGTGCTAGAGATCTTAGTTCAGATACGCAGTATTTT
CDR3aa: CSARDLSSDTQYF

j_gene: TRBJ2-5
abundance: few
d_gene: TRBD2
v_gene: TRBV5-6
CDR3nt: TGTGCCAGCAGGGGCTGGACTAGCTATCCATTACAAGAGACCCAGTACTTC
CDR3aa: CASRGWTSYPLQETQYF

j_gene: TRBJ2-7
abundance: NA
d_gene: NA
v_gene: TRBV6-6
CDR3nt: TGTGCCAGCAGTCCCCCTAAGTACGAGCAGTACTTC
CDR3aa: CASSPPKYEQYF

j_gene: TRBJ2-7
abundance: NA
d_gene: NA
v_gene: TRBV28
CDR3nt: TGTGCCAGCAGTTTATCGGGGGTGACCGAGCAGTACTTC
CDR3aa: CASSLSGVTEQYF

j_gene: TRBJ2-1
abundance: many
d_gene: TRBD1
v_gene: TRBV7-2
CDR3nt: TGTGCCAGCAGCTCCTTCCCTGACAGGGGATACAATGAGCAGTTCTTC
CDR3aa: CASSSFPDRGYNEQFF

j_gene: TRBJ2-3
abundance: NA
d_gene: TRBD2
v_gene: TRBV3-1
CDR3nt: TGTGCCAGCAGCCTCACTAGCGAAGGGCCGGATACGCAGTATTTT
CDR3aa: CASSLTSEGPDTQYF

j_gene: TRBJ1-1
abundance: NA
d_gene: NA
v_gene: TRBV12-5
CDR3nt: TGTGCTAGTGGTTTAGGGGGGGCTGAAGCTTTCTTT
CDR3aa: CASGLGGAEAFF

j_gene: TRBJ2-3
abundance: NA
d_gene: NA
v_gene: TRBV12-3/TRBV12-4
CDR3nt: TGTGCCAGCAGTTTAGCGACAGACAGAGATACGCAGTATTTT
CDR3aa: CASSLATDRDTQYF

j_gene: TRBJ1-1
abundance: many
d_gene: NA
v_gene: TRBV6-1
CDR3nt: TGTGCCAGCAGTGAGGAGGGTGGGGGGCGAGGGGAAGCTTTCTTT
CDR3aa: CASSEEGGGRGEAFF

j_gene: TRBJ1-6
abundance: NA
d_gene: NA
v_gene: TRBV7-3
CDR3nt: TGTGCCAGCAGCTTAGATGGTGTCTCACCCCTCCACTTT
CDR3aa: CASSLDGVSPLHF

j_gene: TRBJ1-2
abundance: NA
d_gene: NA
v_gene: TRBV12-3/TRBV12-4
CDR3nt: TGTGCCAGCAGTTCTCGGGACACCTATGGCTACACCTTC
CDR3aa: CASSSRDTYGYTF

j_gene: TRBJ2-1
abundance: many
d_gene: TRBD1
v_gene: TRBV7-3
CDR3nt: TGTGCCAGCAGCCCTGGTCCCGGGACAGGGGGCGGAGGCTCCTACAATGAGCAGTTCTTC
CDR3aa: CASSPGPGTGGGGSYNEQFF

j_gene: TRBJ2-1
abundance: NA
d_gene: NA
v_gene: TRBV3-1
CDR3nt: TGTGCCAGCAGCCGCATCGGTCTTGACAATGAGCAGTTCTTC
CDR3aa: CASSRIGLDNEQFF

j_gene: TRBJ2-7
abundance: once
d_gene: NA
v_gene: TRBV7-9
CDR3nt: TGTGCCAGCAGCTTAGGCTCGGGTGGAGGCGAGCAGTACTTC
CDR3aa: CASSLGSGGGEQYF

j_gene: TRBJ2-3
abundance: many
d_gene: TRBD2
v_gene: TRBV7-2
CDR3nt: TGTGCCAGCAGCTTAGAGCGGGGGGACTCAGATACGCAGTATTTT
CDR3aa: CASSLERGDSDTQYF

j_gene: TRBJ1-5
abundance: NA
d_gene: NA
v_gene: TRBV28
CDR3nt: TGTGCCAGCGTGGAAAGGGTGAGGAATCAGCCCCAGCATTTT
CDR3aa: CASVERVRNQPQHF

j_gene: TRBJ2-4
abundance: NA
d_gene: NA
v_gene: TRBV4-2
CDR3nt: TGTGCCAGCAGCCCAACAGGGATACTAGCCAAAAACATTCAGTACTTC
CDR3aa: CASSPTGILAKNIQYF

j_gene: TRBJ1-5
abundance: few
d_gene: NA
v_gene: TRBV5-1
CDR3nt: TGCGCCAGCAGCTTAAACGGACAGAGCAATCAGCCCCAGCATTTT
CDR3aa: CASSLNGQSNQPQHF

j_gene: TRBJ1-3
abundance: NA
d_gene: NA
v_gene: TRBV12-3/TRBV12-4
CDR3nt: TGTGCCAGTAGTGTTGGAAACACCATATATTTT
CDR3aa: CASSVGNTIYF

j_gene: TRBJ1-5
abundance: NA
d_gene: TRBD1
v_gene: TRBV6-5
CDR3nt: TGTGCCAGCAGTAACACAGGGGTACGGGAGCCCCAGCATTTT
CDR3aa: CASSNTGVREPQHF

j_gene: TRBJ1-1
abundance: few
d_gene: NA
v_gene: TRBV7-2
CDR3nt: TGTGCCAGCAGCTTAGATGCTTCTATTTTCACAGGGAGAGGCACTGAAGCTTTCTTT
CDR3aa: CASSLDASIFTGRGTEAFF

j_gene: TRBJ2-3
abundance: NA
d_gene: NA
v_gene: TRBV19
CDR3nt: TGTGCCAGTAGTCCTCGACTGTCATTTCAGCCTAGAGGCGGCACAGATACGCAGTATTTT
CDR3aa: CASSPRLSFQPRGGTDTQYF

j_gene: TRBJ2-5
abundance: few
d_gene: NA
v_gene: TRBV12-3/TRBV12-4
CDR3nt: TGTGCCAGCAGTTCCGGGACTTCAGAGACCCAGTACTTC
CDR3aa: CASSSGTSETQYF

j_gene: TRBJ1-2
abundance: NA
d_gene: TRBD1
v_gene: TRBV7-9
CDR3nt: TGTGCCAGCAGCCGTCCCGGGACAGGGATCTATAACTATGGCTACACCTTC
CDR3aa: CASSRPGTGIYNYGYTF

j_gene: TRBJ2-1
abundance: NA
d_gene: NA
v_gene: TRBV9
CDR3nt: TGTGCCAGCAGCGCCGAGACAGTACGCAGTGAGCAGTTCTTC
CDR3aa: CASSAETVRSEQFF

j_gene: TRBJ2-6
abundance: few
d_gene: NA
v_gene: TRBV28
CDR3nt: TGTGCCAGCAGCAACGCAGTCTCTGGGGCCAACGTCCTGACTTTC
CDR3aa: CASSNAVSGANVLTF

j_gene: TRBJ2-3
abundance: once
d_gene: NA
v_gene: TRBV6-6
CDR3nt: TGTGCCAGCAGTAGCCATACGCAGTATTTT
CDR3aa: CASSSHTQYF

j_gene: TRBJ2-7
abundance: NA
d_gene: NA
v_gene: TRBV6-1
CDR3nt: TGTGCCAGCAGTATGGGAGGCGACGAGCAGTACTTC
CDR3aa: CASSMGGDEQYF

j_gene: TRBJ2-7
abundance: NA
d_gene: NA
v_gene: TRBV20-1
CDR3nt: TGCAGTGCTAGACCTCCGGGGGCCTACGAGCAGTACTTC
CDR3aa: CSARPPGAYEQYF

j_gene: TRBJ2-2
abundance: many
d_gene: TRBD1
v_gene: TRBV7-6
CDR3nt: TGTGCCAGCAGCGCCGTAGTGACGCGGGCAGCCCGGGGCAGGGGGCTGGACACCGGGGAGCTGTTTTTT
CDR3aa: CASSAVVTRAARGRGLDTGELFF

j_gene: TRBJ2-3
abundance: NA
d_gene: NA
v_gene: TRBV28
CDR3nt: TGTGCCAGCACCAAAGGTGGCGCTAGCACAGATACGCAGTATTTT
CDR3aa: CASTKGGASTDTQYF

j_gene: TRBJ1-2
abundance: few
d_gene: NA
v_gene: TRBV7-9
CDR3nt: TGTGCCAGCAGCTCGGCGGGGGGCCTAGCACTCTATGGCTACACCTTC
CDR3aa: CASSSAGGLALYGYTF

j_gene: TRBJ2-7
abundance: NA
d_gene: NA
v_gene: TRBV2
CDR3nt: TGTGCCAGCAGTGGTCGGAGGGGCGAGCAGTACTTC
CDR3aa: CASSGRRGEQYF

j_gene: TRBJ2-5
abundance: many
d_gene: NA
v_gene: TRBV28
CDR3nt: TGTGCCAGCAGTTTAGAGGGGTTAGAGACCCAGTACTTC
CDR3aa: CASSLEGLETQYF

j_gene: TRBJ1-1
abundance: few
d_gene: TRBD1
v_gene: TRBV19
CDR3nt: TGTGCCAGTAGTCCAGGGACAGAATACACTGAAGCTTTCTTT
CDR3aa: CASSPGTEYTEAFF

j_gene: TRBJ2-3
abundance: NA
d_gene: NA
v_gene: TRBV27
CDR3nt: TGTGCCAGCAGTTTATCCCGGACTACGTCAACGGATACGCAGTATTTT
CDR3aa: CASSLSRTTSTDTQYF

j_gene: TRBJ2-1
abundance: NA
d_gene: NA
v_gene: TRBV7-9
CDR3nt: TGTGCCAGCAGCTTTCAGGGGCCGGATGAGCAGTTCTTC
CDR3aa: CASSFQGPDEQFF

j_gene: TRBJ2-5
abundance: NA
d_gene: NA
v_gene: TRBV3-1
CDR3nt: TGTGCCAGCAGCCAAGGAATAGGAGTGCTAGCATCTAGTTCTGAGACCCAGTACTTC
CDR3aa: CASSQGIGVLASSSETQYF

j_gene: TRBJ1-3
abundance: few
d_gene: TRBD1
v_gene: TRBV4-2
CDR3nt: TGTGCCAGCAGCCCTGCAGGGGGCCCTGGAAACACCATATATTTT
CDR3aa: CASSPAGGPGNTIYF

j_gene: TRBJ1-4
abundance: few
d_gene: TRBD1
v_gene: TRBV6-1
CDR3nt: TGTGCCAGCAGTGAAACGGGACAGGGGGCGAGGACTAATGAAAAACTGTTTTTT
CDR3aa: CASSETGQGARTNEKLFF

j_gene: TRBJ1-1
abundance: many
d_gene: NA
v_gene: TRBV25-1
CDR3nt: TGTGCCAGCAGTGAGGGCCACAGCATGAACACTGAAGCTTTCTTT
CDR3aa: CASSEGHSMNTEAFF